One and the same sample provided the 28 T cell receptor beta chains below, sequenced in a study of cytomegalovirus exposure and HLA in healthy donors. 60 Vbeta and 13 Jbeta primers were used in PCR. Here immunoSEQ multiplex PCR was the method, and the copy in TCRdb shows in-frame clones only, minus some. The data contain 180,000 or so clones, roughly 79% of them singletons. The sample consisted of PBMCs. These receptors originate from a woman under 40 in good health and CMV-seropositive.

The chain carries TRBV6-1 and TRBJ1-2; no reliable D call. Per germline, CDR1 MNHNS and CDR2 SASEGT. This CDR3 has 13 residues. The V end lost 3 bases, the J end lost 3 bases, and 8 bases lay between the germline ends. CDR3 DNA: TGTGCCAGCAGTGACAGAAATTACTATGGCTACACCTTC. It is translated as CASSDRNYYGYTF.

The V call is TRBV1, the J call TRBJ2-3; whether TRBD2, the table's D call, matches the DNA was not checked. TRBV1 is a listed pseudogene. This CDR3 spans 23 amino acids. The CDR3 coding sequence is TGCACCAGCAGCCAACGTCTTACCCTGGGACTAGCGGGAGGGTTAAGCACGACAGATACGCAGTATTTT. Translation gives CTSSQRLTLGLAGGLSTTDTQYF.

The V call is TRBV7-9, the J call TRBJ2-1, with 10 nucleotides matching TRBD1. The CDR3 contains 14 residues. Germline CDR1 SEHNR, CDR2 FQNEAQ (reference sequence). J was trimmed by 6 bases and V by 5 bases; bases with no gene match: 4. CDR3 sequence: CASSPGQGSNEQFF. The DNA for the CDR3 is TGTGCCAGCAGCCCGGGACAGGGGAGCAATGAGCAGTTCTTC.

The rearrangement uses TRBV30 and TRBJ1-1; no definite D call. Germline assignment: CDR1 GTSNPN and CDR2 SVGIG (reference sequence). The CDR3 covers 14 residues. Trimming took off 3 bases at V and 2 bases at J, with 13 bases between the two ends. The CDR3 DNA follows: TGTGCCTGGAGCAGGATGGCCGGAAACACTGAAGCTTTCTTT. Translated, it gives CAWSRMAGNTEAFF.

The V call is TRBV6-5, the J call TRBJ2-7, with a possible D match to TRBD1 (5 bases). This CDR3 spans 15 amino acids. V was cut by 8 bases and J by 0 bases, with 17 bases left in between. Per the germline V gene, CDR1 is MNHEY and CDR2 is SVGAGI. The CDR3 sequence is CASRNGAVSSYEQYF. The CDR3, as DNA: TGTGCCAGCCGCAATGGGGCGGTGAGCTCCTACGAGCAGTACTTC.

This clone has only a few counts. The chain uses TRBV6-1 and TRBJ1-5, with unresolved D. Germline values: CDR1 MNHNS, CDR2 SASEGT. V was pared by 7 bases and J by 2 bases, with 9 bases between. The CDR3 sequence is 13 residues long. The CDR3 DNA follows: TGTGCCAGCAAGTTCACAGGCAATCAGCCCCAGCATTTT. This gives the protein CASKFTGNQPQHF.

This rearrangement joins TRBV5-1 to TRBJ2-5, with 11 bases matching TRBD2. J lost 5 bases, V lost 4 bases, and 7 bases had no gene match. Germline CDR1 SGHRS, CDR2 YFSETQ. The CDR3 loop spans 15 amino acids. CDR3 bases: TGCGCCAGCAGCCAACGACTAGCGGGGAGTGAGACCCAGTACTTC. Residues: CASSQRLAGSETQYF.

The chain links TRBV6-1 to TRBJ1-2, with a weak D call TRBD1 (6 bases). The V end lost 4 bases, the J end lost 4 bases, and 16 bases lay between the germline ends. This CDR3 is 15 amino acids long. CDR1 and CDR2 from the germline V gene are MNHNS and SASEGT. CDR3 amino acids: CASSGERNRAYGYTF. CDR3 in DNA: TGTGCCAGCAGTGGGGAAAGGAACAGGGCCTATGGCTACACCTTC.

The chain joins TRBV28 to TRBJ1-1; D gene unclear. The ends were cut back, 5 bases at V and 4 bases at J, with 17 bases in the middle. Germline values: CDR1 MDHEN, CDR2 SYDVKM. The CDR3 has 15 amino acids. The CDR3 is CASSHNPWRATEAFF. The CDR3 DNA follows: TGTGCCAGCAGTCATAACCCCTGGAGGGCCACTGAAGCTTTCTTT.

The chain has TRBV28 and TRBJ2-5; TRBD1 agrees at 10 bases. CDR1 and CDR2 (germline): MDHEN, SYDVKM. V lost 6 bases and J lost 4; bases outside the gene matches: 8. This CDR3 spans 15 amino acids. The CDR3 sequence: CASSPAGQGIETQYF. In nucleotides, the CDR3 is TGTGCCAGCAGCCCCGCGGGACAGGGGATAGAGACCCAGTACTTC.

The chain combines TRBV19 with TRBJ2-4; TRBD1 aligns across 9 bases. V dropped 5 bases and J dropped 2; count of bases not matched to a gene: 10. This CDR3 comprises 17 residues. The germline CDR1 and CDR2 sequences are LNHDA and SQIVND (reference sequence). The CDR3 protein is CASSSRTGVGSKNIQYF. CDR3 nucleotide sequence: TGTGCCAGTAGTTCCAGGACAGGGGTCGGGTCCAAAAACATTCAGTACTTC. Full variable domain (outside the CDR3, taken from reference TRBV19 and TRBJ2-4): DGGITQSPKYLFRKEGQNVTLSCEQNLNHDAMYWYRQDPGQGLRLIYYSQIVNDFQKGDIAEGYSVSREKKESFPLTVTSAQKNPTAFYLCASSSRTGVGSKNIQYFGAGTRLSVL.

This sequence joins TRBV2 and TRBJ2-5; 7 nucleotides agree with TRBD1. The J segment lost 7 bases and the V segment lost 6 bases, leaving 8 bases of the junction unmatched. The CDR3 length is 13 residues. Germline V CDR1 and CDR2: SNHLY, FYNNEI. CDR3 protein: CASRSTGDVTQYF. The CDR3 DNA is TGTGCCAGCAGATCTACAGGGGACGTGACCCAGTACTTC. Full variable domain (remainder filled in from reference TRBV2 and TRBJ2-5): EPEVTQTPSHQVTQMGQEVILRCVPISNHLYFYWYRQILGQKVEFLVSFYNNEISEKSEIFDDQFSVERPDGSNFTLKIRSTKLEDSAMYFCASRSTGDVTQYFGPGTRLLVL.

The chain has TRBV7-2 and TRBJ1-2, with 7 bases matching TRBD1. The CDR3 is 16 residues long. Per germline, CDR1 SGHTA and CDR2 FQGNSA. The V gene end was trimmed by 1 base and the J gene end by 1 base; junction bases not matched to a gene: 6. The CDR3 loop is CASSLVLTGSNYGYTF. DNA of the CDR3: TGTGCCAGCAGCTTAGTGCTGACAGGGAGTAACTATGGCTACACCTTC.

This rearrangement joins TRBV11-2 to TRBJ2-5; tentative D call: TRBD1 (6 bases). V was cut by 3 bases and J by 5 bases, with 16 bases left in between. This CDR3 spans 15 amino acids. The germline gives CDR1 SGHAT, CDR2 FQNNGV. The CDR3 here is CASSFSMDSWETQYF. The CDR3 region has the DNA TGTGCCAGCAGCTTTAGCATGGACAGTTGGGAGACCCAGTACTTC.

This clone has more than one count but fewer than ten. The chain recombines TRBV5-1 with TRBJ1-4, with 8 bases that match TRBD1. After removal of 4 bases from V and 7 bases from J, the junction contained 9 bases not matched to a gene. The CDR3 has 15 residues. Germline values: CDR1 SGHRS, CDR2 YFSETQ. CDR3 residues: CASSERTGRVEKLFF. DNA for the CDR3: TGCGCCAGCAGCGAAAGGACAGGGAGAGTTGAAAAACTGTTTTTT.

The chain combines TRBV5-4 with TRBJ1-6; 7 positions match TRBD1. V dropped 4 bases and J dropped 5; count of bases not matched to a gene: 3. CDR3 size: 14 residues. Looked up from germline, CDR1 is SGHNT and CDR2 is YYREEE (reference sequence). CDR3 sequence: CASSPGQNNSPLHF. As DNA, the CDR3 is TGTGCCAGCAGCCCGGGACAGAATAATTCACCCCTCCACTTT.

The chain uses TRBV7-9 and TRBJ1-1; perhaps TRBD1 as D (5 bases). Germline lookup yields CDR1 SEHNR and CDR2 FQNEAQ (reference sequence). The CDR3 has 13 amino acids. Between the trimmed V and J ends, which lost 3 bases and 6 bases, there was a span of 11 bases. In DNA, the CDR3 is TGTGCCAGCAGCTTCGGACACGTGGCTGAAGCTTTCTTT. Its translation: CASSFGHVAEAFF. The variable domain in full, with the rest retrieved from reference TRBV7-9 and TRBJ1-1, is DTGVSQNPRHKITKRGQNVTFRCDPISEHNRLYWYRQTLGQGPEFLTYFQNEAQLEKSRLLSDRFSAERPKGSFSTLEIQRTEQGDSAMYLCASSFGHVAEAFFGQGTRLTVV.

The chain couples TRBV9 to TRBJ1-2; 7 bases are a match to TRBD1. Germline trimming cut 4 bases from V and 3 bases from J; bases unmatched to any gene: 3. Germline lookup yields CDR1 SGDLS and CDR2 YYNGEE. This CDR3 has 13 residues. CDR3 sequence: CASSTGTDYGYTF. The CDR3 DNA is TGTGCCAGCAGCACCGGGACAGACTATGGCTACACCTTC.

This rearrangement joins TRBV6-1 to TRBJ2-1, with 12 bases matching TRBD2. Germline CDR1 and CDR2: MNHNS and SASEGT. Unmatched junction bases numbered 4, after V lost 7 bases and J lost 6 bases. The CDR3 contains 14 residues. CDR3 nucleotide sequence: TGTGCCAGCAACCTAGCGGGGGGGCCCAATGAGCAGTTCTTC. Its protein is CASNLAGGPNEQFF.

This clone came up once. J is TRBJ2-2 and V is TRBV27; 8 nucleotides agree with TRBD1. The trim removed 2 bases at V and 1 base at J, leaving 6 bases unmatched. The length of the CDR3 is 17 residues. Germline values: CDR1 MNHEY, CDR2 SMNVEV (reference sequence). The DNA of the CDR3 is TGTGCCAGCAGTTTACTCTCCGGGACAGGGAACACCGGGGAGCTGTTTTTT. It specifies CASSLLSGTGNTGELFF.

The V and J genes are TRBV14 and TRBJ2-1; TRBD2 aligns across 9 bases. In germline, CDR1 is SGHDN, CDR2 FVKESK. The V and J ends lost 4 bases and 6 bases, in that order; junction bases with no gene match: 10. This CDR3 has 16 amino acids. Written as DNA, the CDR3 is TGTGCCAGCAGCCTACTTTCCTGGCGGGGGGGCAATGAGCAGTTCTTC. It translates to CASSLLSWRGGNEQFF.

The J gene is TRBJ1-1, the V gene TRBV7-2; 10 positions agree with TRBD1. CDR3 length: 16 amino acids. The V segment lost 5 bases and the J segment 2 bases; nucleotides outside the gene matches: 8. Germline values: CDR1 SGHTA, CDR2 FQGNSA. In DNA form, the CDR3 reads TGTGCCAGCAGCCGCCGGGACAGGGGCAATAACACTGAAGCTTTCTTT. It translates to CASSRRDRGNNTEAFF.

V gene TRBV28 combines with J gene TRBJ2-1, with 9 nucleotides matching TRBD1. Trimming at V came to 6 bases and at J to 2 bases, leaving 5 bases not matched to a gene. The CDR3 sequence is 15 residues long. Germline assignment: CDR1 MDHEN and CDR2 SYDVKM. The CDR3 sequence: CASSPDRGTYNEQFF. CDR3 nucleotide sequence: TGTGCCAGCAGCCCGGACAGGGGCACCTACAATGAGCAGTTCTTC.

This clone was picked up one time. This rearrangement joins TRBV9 to TRBJ2-1, with D maybe TRBD2 (6 bases). The V and J ends lost 6 bases and 3 bases respectively, with 10 bases between them. CDR3 length equals 13 residues. The V gene's germline CDR1 is SGDLS and CDR2 YYNGEE. As DNA, the CDR3 is TGTGCCAGCAACCGGGAGTACTACAATGAGCAGTTCTTC. It codes for CASNREYYNEQFF.

This clone appeared once. V gene TRBV2 combines with J gene TRBJ2-3, with 10 bases fitting TRBD1. With V trimmed by 6 bases and J by 4 bases, 4 bases remained unmatched. CDR3 length: 14 residues. Germline assignment: CDR1 SNHLY and CDR2 FYNNEI. The CDR3 is CASRDRGRADTQYF. CDR3 nucleotides: TGTGCCAGCAGAGACAGGGGGCGTGCAGATACGCAGTATTTT.

The chain employs TRBV6-6 and TRBJ1-5, with D perhaps TRBD1 (6 bases). Looked up from germline, CDR1 is MNHNY and CDR2 is SVGAGI (reference sequence). V was trimmed by 5 bases and J by 0 bases, leaving 11 bases between them. The CDR3 extends over 15 amino acids. The CDR3 reads CASSARTDSNQPQHF. In DNA, the CDR3 is TGTGCCAGCAGTGCTAGGACAGATAGCAATCAGCCCCAGCATTTT.

The chain links TRBV6-6 to TRBJ1-6, with a tentative D call TRBD1 (6 bases). Germline V gene sequence: CDR1 MNHNY, CDR2 SVGAGI (reference sequence). V was cut by 4 bases and J by 9 bases, with 13 bases left in between. This CDR3 spans 14 amino acids. The CDR3 region is CASSSGTNGSPLHF. The CDR3, as DNA: TGTGCCAGCAGTTCCGGGACAAACGGTTCACCCCTCCACTTT.

The gene calls are TRBV30 and TRBJ2-5, with 7 bases aligning to TRBD2. This CDR3 is 12 amino acids long. Germline CDR1 and CDR2: GTSNPN and SVGIG (reference sequence). The J segment lost 6 bases and the V segment lost 6 bases, leaving 7 bases of the junction unmatched. The CDR3 reads CACGREQKTQYF. The CDR3 DNA is TGTGCCTGTGGGCGGGAGCAGAAGACCCAGTACTTC.